This T cell receptor beta chain appears in the sequencing data of a study of T cell changes during pregnancy in multiple sclerosis. This table comes from immunoSEQ multiplex PCR, and its TCRdb copy is limited to in-frame clones, with some not included. The sample gives fewer than 40,000 clones, 89% of which show up once; 10% is in the top ten. CDR1 and CDR2 from the germline V gene are SEHNR and FQNEAQ (reference sequence). Trimming left V 5 bases short and J 3 bases short, with 10 bases between. This CDR3 region has 13 residues. The sequencing used CD8+ T cells from peripheral blood mononuclear cells, collected in the second trimester of pregnancy. This clonotype originated in a female donor with multiple sclerosis, enrolled in a pregnancy study. The chain has TRBV7-9 and TRBJ1-2; D gene ambiguous. The CDR3 loop reads CASSRRTDYGYTF. The CDR3 nucleotides are TGTGCCAGCAGCCGAAGGACTGACTATGGCTACACCTTC.